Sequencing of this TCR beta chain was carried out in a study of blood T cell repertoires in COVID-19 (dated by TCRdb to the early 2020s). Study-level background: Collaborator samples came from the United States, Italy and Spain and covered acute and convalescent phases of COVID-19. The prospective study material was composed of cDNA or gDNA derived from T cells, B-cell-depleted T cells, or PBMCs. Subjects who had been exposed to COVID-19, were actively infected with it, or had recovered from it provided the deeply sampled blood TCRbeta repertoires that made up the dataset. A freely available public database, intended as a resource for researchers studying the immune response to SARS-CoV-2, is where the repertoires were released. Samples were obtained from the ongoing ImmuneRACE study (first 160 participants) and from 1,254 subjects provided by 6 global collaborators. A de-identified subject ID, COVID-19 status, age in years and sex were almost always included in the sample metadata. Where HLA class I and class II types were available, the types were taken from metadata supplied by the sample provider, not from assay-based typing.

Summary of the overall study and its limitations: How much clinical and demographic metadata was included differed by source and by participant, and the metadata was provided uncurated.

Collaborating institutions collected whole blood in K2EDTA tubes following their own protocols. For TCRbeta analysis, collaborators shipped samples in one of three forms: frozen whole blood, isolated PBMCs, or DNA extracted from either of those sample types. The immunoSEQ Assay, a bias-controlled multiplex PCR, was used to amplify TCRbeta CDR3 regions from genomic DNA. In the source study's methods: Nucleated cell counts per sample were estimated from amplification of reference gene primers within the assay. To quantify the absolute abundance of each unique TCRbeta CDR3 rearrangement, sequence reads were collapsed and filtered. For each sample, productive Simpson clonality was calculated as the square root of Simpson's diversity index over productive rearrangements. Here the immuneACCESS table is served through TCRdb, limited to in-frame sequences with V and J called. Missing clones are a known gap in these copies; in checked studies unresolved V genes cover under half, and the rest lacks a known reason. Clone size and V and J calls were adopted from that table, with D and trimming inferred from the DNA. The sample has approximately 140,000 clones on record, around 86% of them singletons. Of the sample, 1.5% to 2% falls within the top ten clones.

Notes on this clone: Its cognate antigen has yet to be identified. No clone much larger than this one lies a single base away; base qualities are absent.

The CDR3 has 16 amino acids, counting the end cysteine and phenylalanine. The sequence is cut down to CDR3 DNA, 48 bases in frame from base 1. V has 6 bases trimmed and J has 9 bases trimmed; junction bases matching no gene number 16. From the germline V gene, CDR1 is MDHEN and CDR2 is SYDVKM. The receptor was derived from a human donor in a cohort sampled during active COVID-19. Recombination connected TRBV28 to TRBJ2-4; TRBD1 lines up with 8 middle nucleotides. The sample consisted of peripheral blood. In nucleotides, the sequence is TGTGCCAGCAGCCTAACCGGGACAGGACGGTTTAGCATTCAGTACTTC. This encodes CASSLTGTGRFSIQYF.